This passage covers 24 T cell receptor beta chains from one sample sequenced in a study of technical replicates of blood from a handful of donors. Some clones are missing from TCRdb's copy, which holds only in-frame ones; the method was immunoSEQ multiplex PCR. The data show 75,000 to 90,000 clones, 95% seen once. Sequencing was performed on T cells isolated from PBMCs. These receptors were taken from a human donor in good health.

The chain has TRBV14 and TRBJ1-2; no definite D call. The CDR3 sequence is 12 residues long. CDR1 is SGHDN and CDR2 is FVKESK in the germline V gene. The V end lost 0 bases, the J end lost 5 bases, and 4 bases lay between the germline ends. The chain's CDR3 is CASSQDRYGYTF. CDR3 nucleotide sequence: TGTGCCAGCAGCCAAGACCGGTATGGCTACACCTTC.

This chain uses TRBV7-9 with TRBJ2-1, with 14 positions matching TRBD2. V shed 10 bases and J 8 bases; nucleotides not matched to a gene: 13. CDR1 and CDR2 (germline): SEHNR, FQNEAQ (reference sequence). The CDR3 covers 16 residues. CDR3 nucleotide sequence: TGTGCCATCCTAGGACTAGCGGGAGGACCGGTCGATGAGCAGTTCTTC. Translated, it gives CAILGLAGGPVDEQFF.

The rearrangement uses TRBV5-1 and TRBJ1-2; 12 bases agree with TRBD1. Germline V lookup: CDR1 SGHRS, CDR2 YFSETQ. This CDR3 spans 14 amino acids. Trimming took 4 bases from V and 6 from J; bases not matched to a gene: 4. This CDR3 is CASSPGQGADGYTF. In DNA, the CDR3 is TGCGCCAGCAGCCCGGGACAGGGGGCGGATGGCTACACCTTC. Complete variable domain (other parts from reference TRBV5-1 and TRBJ1-2): KAGVTQTPRYLIKTRGQQVTLSCSPISGHRSVSWYQQTPGQGLQFLFEYFSETQRNKGNFPGRFSGRQFSNSRSEMNVSTLELGDSALYLCASSPGQGADGYTFGSGTRLTVV.

The genes are TRBV10-3 and TRBJ2-7; weak D call: TRBD1 (6 bases). V lost 10 bases and J 0 bases, leaving 13 bases between the germline ends. The CDR3 runs to 13 residues. CDR1 and CDR2 (germline): ENHRY, SYGVKD. CDR3 nucleotide sequence: TGTGCCAACGCGGACAGCAGCTCCTACGAGCAGTACTTC. Amino acids: CANADSSSYEQYF.

The CDR3 bases are TGTGCCAGCAGCTTATGGACCAGCGGTCCTCTGGACACCGGGGAGCTGTTTTTT. As protein: CASSLWTSGPLDTGELFF. The gene calls are TRBV13 and TRBJ2-2, with a possible D match to TRBD2 (5 bases). Germline V gene sequence: CDR1 PRHDT, CDR2 FYEKMQ (reference sequence). Trimming shortened V by 2 bases and J by 3 bases, and 19 bases separated the two germline ends. The CDR3 has 18 residues.

The chain has TRBV4-3 and TRBJ1-5; no definite D call. The length of the CDR3 is 15 residues. Germline CDR1 and CDR2: LGHNA and YSLEER. The V end was cut by 0 bases, the J end by 8 bases, with 14 bases between. CDR3 region: CASSQDLRGLEPQHF. The CDR3 DNA reads as TGCGCCAGCAGCCAAGATCTGCGAGGTCTAGAGCCCCAGCATTTT.

The chain combines TRBV5-8 with TRBJ2-7; D is undetermined. The length of the CDR3 is 14 residues. V was trimmed by 5 bases and J by 3 bases, leaving 15 bases between them. The germline V gene encodes CDR1 SGHTS and CDR2 YDEGEE. The CDR3 spells CASRPKRGRYEQYF. As DNA, the CDR3 is TGTGCCAGCAGGCCCAAGCGAGGTCGCTACGAGCAGTACTTC. Full variable domain (rest looked up from reference TRBV5-8 and TRBJ2-7): EAGVTQSPTHLIKTRGQQATLRCSPISGHTSVYWYQQALGLGLQFLLWYDEGEERNRGNFPPRFSGRQFPNYSSELNVNALELEDSALYLCASRPKRGRYEQYFGPGTRLTVT.

The rearrangement links TRBV5-4 to TRBJ2-7, with 7 bases identical to TRBD1. Trimming took 4 bases from V and 7 from J; bases not matched to a gene: 8. This CDR3 contains 13 residues. CDR1 and CDR2 from the germline V gene are SGHNT and YYREEE (reference sequence). CDR3 sequence reads: CASSHRDRLEQYF. The CDR3 coding sequence is TGTGCCAGCAGCCACCGGGACAGACTGGAGCAGTACTTC.

The chain has TRBV4-2 and TRBJ2-2; D gene ambiguous. The CDR3 spans 13 residues. The V gene's germline CDR1 is LGHNA and CDR2 YNFKEQ. V was shortened by 4 bases and J by 8 bases, with 11 bases between the two germline ends. The CDR3 nucleotides are TGTGCCAGCAGCCTTCAGTTAGCAGGGGAGCTGTTTTTT. Amino acids: CASSLQLAGELFF.

The V call is TRBV6-1, the J call TRBJ1-1; maybe TRBD1 (5 bases). The CDR3 sequence is 14 residues long. The germline gives CDR1 MNHNS, CDR2 SASEGT. The V and J ends lost 4 bases and 8 bases respectively, with 17 bases between them. In DNA form, the CDR3 reads TGTGCCAGCAGTGTTCAAGGGGCCCGACGGGAAGCTTTCTTT. It encodes CASSVQGARREAFF.

The chain is built from TRBV28 and TRBJ2-5; D perhaps matches TRBD1 (6 bases). V dropped 5 bases and J dropped 5 bases, with 18 bases sitting between them. The CDR3 is 15 amino acids. CDR1 and CDR2 from the germline V gene are MDHEN and SYDVKM. The CDR3 DNA follows: TGTGCCAGCAGTATAACAGGGTTTGTCATGGAGACCCAGTACTTC. This gives the protein CASSITGFVMETQYF.

The chain's CDR3 is CASGDSVYEQYF. CDR3 DNA sequence: TGCGCCAGCGGCGACTCAGTCTACGAGCAGTACTTC. The chain recombines TRBV10-2 with TRBJ2-7; D is undetermined. Germline V lookup: CDR1 WSHSY, CDR2 SAAADI. The CDR3 extends over 12 amino acids. Trimming took 8 bases from V and 3 from J, leaving 11 bases between them.

The chain couples TRBV18 to TRBJ1-4, with D possibly matching TRBD1 (5 bases). V lost 4 bases, J lost 6 bases, and 12 bases lay in between. This CDR3 is 14 amino acids long. The germline V gene encodes CDR1 KGHSH and CDR2 LQKENI. CDR3 nucleotides: TGTGCCAGCTCACTTTCGGGGGTGGATGAAAAACTGTTTTTT. Translated, it gives CASSLSGVDEKLFF.

This clone came up once. The V gene is TRBV19, the J gene TRBJ2-5, with D perhaps matching TRBD2 (6 bases). The germline gives CDR1 LNHDA, CDR2 SQIVND (reference sequence). CDR3 size: 15 residues. Trimming stripped 0 bases from V and 1 base from J, with 9 bases between. The CDR3 nucleotides read TGTGCCAGTAGTATAGATGGCGGGACCCAAGAGACCCAGTACTTC. It codes for CASSIDGGTQETQYF.

The rearrangement links TRBV28 to TRBJ2-5, with D possibly being TRBD2 (5 bases). Per the germline V gene, CDR1 is MDHEN and CDR2 is SYDVKM. Trimming stripped 5 bases from V and 4 bases from J, with 8 bases between. The CDR3 totals 12 residues. CDR3 amino acids: CASSQRGETQYF. The CDR3 DNA follows: TGTGCCAGCAGTCAACGGGGAGAGACCCAGTACTTC.

The chain uses TRBV19 and TRBJ1-4; tentative D call: TRBD1 (6 bases). The germline CDR1 and CDR2 sequences are LNHDA and SQIVND (reference sequence). The length of the CDR3 is 15 residues. Trimming shortened V by 3 bases and J by 7 bases, and 15 bases separated the two germline ends. CDR3 loop: CASSIMDRLGEKLFF. CDR3 nucleotides: TGTGCCAGTAGTATCATGGACAGATTAGGTGAAAAACTGTTTTTT.

The chain carries TRBV5-6 and TRBJ1-1; possibly TRBD1 for D (6 bases). This CDR3 contains 14 residues. From germline, CDR1 is SGHDT and CDR2 YYEEEE. Trimming took off 3 bases at V and 1 base at J, with 10 bases between the two ends. The CDR3 sequence is CASSYMTGNTEAFF. For the CDR3, the DNA is TGTGCCAGCAGCTACATGACAGGGAACACTGAAGCTTTCTTT.

This chain uses TRBV2 with TRBJ1-1; possibly TRBD1 for D (6 bases). Deletions cut 6 bases from V and 1 base from J, with 9 bases between. CDR3 length: 13 residues. Germline CDR1 SNHLY, CDR2 FYNNEI. DNA of the CDR3: TGTGCCAGCAGCGCACAGGGGAACACTGAAGCTTTCTTT. This gives the protein CASSAQGNTEAFF.

The chain uses TRBV28 and TRBJ2-3, with TRBD2 matching 9 bases. The CDR3 has 17 residues. V was clipped by 7 bases and J by 1 base; unmatched bases: 12. The germline V gene has CDR1 MDHEN and CDR2 SYDVKM. The CDR3 protein is CASTRDLAGIGTDTQYF. CDR3 DNA: TGTGCCAGCACCAGAGATCTAGCGGGAATAGGCACAGATACGCAGTATTTT.

This sequence joins TRBV6-1 and TRBJ2-1; no definite D call. Between the trimmed V and J ends, which lost 4 bases and 3 bases, there was a span of 7 bases. The CDR3 is 13 residues long. Germline CDR1 reads MNHNS; CDR2 reads SASEGT. CDR3 DNA: TGTGCCAGCAGTGCCACAGACTACAATGAGCAGTTCTTC. This encodes CASSATDYNEQFF.

The chain has TRBV5-6 and TRBJ2-3; 10 nucleotides align to TRBD2. CDR1 is SGHDT and CDR2 is YYEEEE in the germline V gene. This CDR3 comprises 16 residues. J was trimmed by 4 bases and V by 0 bases; bases with no gene match: 5. This CDR3 reads CASSLGLAGVPDTQYF. CDR3 DNA: TGTGCCAGCAGCTTGGGGCTAGCGGGAGTCCCAGATACGCAGTATTTT.

The rearrangement joins TRBV28 to TRBJ2-1, with 8 bases that match TRBD1. The CDR3 spans 11 residues. Trimming took 8 bases from V and 10 from J; bases not matched to a gene: 4. Germline lookup yields CDR1 MDHEN and CDR2 SYDVKM. CDR3 coding DNA: TGTGCCAGCGTCAGGGGGCAGGAGCAGTTCTTC. This sequence encodes CASVRGQEQFF. The whole variable domain, remainder taken from reference TRBV28 and TRBJ2-1, is DVKVTQSSRYLVKRTGEKVFLECVQDMDHENMFWYRQDPGLGLRLIYFSYDVKMKEKGDIPEGYSVSREKKERFSLILESASTNQTSMYLCASVRGQEQFFGPGTRLTVL.

This chain uses TRBV10-3 with TRBJ1-1, with TRBD1 as a possible D gene (6 bases). Germline CDR1 reads ENHRY; CDR2 reads SYGVKD. The CDR3 covers 13 residues. V was shortened by 8 bases and J by 3 bases, with 13 bases between the two germline ends. The CDR3 loop is CAIGDRHYTEAFF. CDR3 nucleotide sequence: TGTGCCATCGGAGACAGGCACTACACTGAAGCTTTCTTT.

The chain is built from TRBV5-5 and TRBJ1-1; a weak D match, TRBD1 (5 bases). The length of the CDR3 is 14 residues. V was clipped by 4 bases and J by 1 base, with 11 bases between them. Germline V gene data show CDR1 as SGHKS and CDR2 as YYEKEE (reference sequence). The CDR3 here is CASSGIGQNTEAFF. CDR3 in DNA: TGTGCCAGCAGCGGGATAGGACAGAACACTGAAGCTTTCTTT.